The next 21 T cell receptor beta chains were all read from a single sample in a study of PD-L1 blockade in urothelial cancer. Using immunoSEQ multiplex PCR, the repertoire was profiled, and TCRdb retains in-frame clones only, with some absent. This sample carries more than 40,000 clones, around 89% of them seen once, and the ten largest clones take roughly an eighth. The source material was PBMCs, sampled around atezolizumab (anti-PD-L1) treatment. Every receptor here comes from a woman aged 55 to 70 with urothelial cancer.

V gene TRBV11-2 combines with J gene TRBJ2-1; 11 nucleotides line up with TRBD1. Trimming cost V 0 bases and J 6 bases; bases outside gene matches: 16. Germline CDR1 SGHAT, CDR2 FQNNGV. This CDR3 contains 20 residues. CDR3 sequence: CASSLDYRTWGQGVGNEQFF. Written as DNA, the CDR3 is TGTGCCAGCAGCTTAGACTACAGGACATGGGGACAGGGGGTGGGCAATGAGCAGTTCTTC.

The chain recombines TRBV5-1 with TRBJ1-1, with TRBD1 as a possible D gene (5 bases). The V end lost 2 bases, the J end lost 1 base, and 9 bases lay between the germline ends. The CDR3 runs to 14 residues. Germline values: CDR1 SGHRS, CDR2 YFSETQ. The CDR3 nucleotides read TGCGCCAGCAGCTTAAACAGGAAGAACACTGAAGCTTTCTTT. Protein product: CASSLNRKNTEAFF. Supplemented by reference TRBV5-1 and TRBJ1-1, the full variable domain reads KAGVTQTPRYLIKTRGQQVTLSCSPISGHRSVSWYQQTPGQGLQFLFEYFSETQRNKGNFPGRFSGRQFSNSRSEMNVSTLELGDSALYLCASSLNRKNTEAFFGQGTRLTVV.

V usage is TRBV15 and J usage is TRBJ1-2, with D perhaps matching TRBD1 (6 bases). V lost 6 bases to trimming and J lost 4 bases, with 18 bases between them. The length of the CDR3 is 15 residues. Germline loops: CDR1 LNHNV, CDR2 YYDKDF (reference sequence). The CDR3 region has the DNA TGTGCCACCAGGGGGGGGCCGCTCGGTTCCTATGGCTACACCTTC. As protein: CATRGGPLGSYGYTF.

This rearrangement joins TRBV7-3 to TRBJ2-3; possible D gene TRBD1, 6 bases. CDR3 length: 15 residues. Between the trimmed V and J ends, which lost 4 bases and 8 bases, there was a span of 19 bases. Germline V gene data show CDR1 as SGHTA and CDR2 as FQGTGA. CDR3 nucleotide sequence: TGTGCCAGCAGCTGGGACACCCACCAAGGGGGTACGCAGTATTTT. This encodes CASSWDTHQGGTQYF.

A few counts support this clone. This chain connects TRBV19 to TRBJ1-1; D is ambiguous. V was pared by 5 bases and J by 5 bases, with 9 bases between. Germline V lookup: CDR1 LNHDA, CDR2 SQIVND (reference sequence). The CDR3 consists of 12 residues. DNA of the CDR3: TGTGCCAGTAGTTTCTATGAGACTGAAGCTTTCTTT. It yields the protein CASSFYETEAFF.

This chain joins TRBV4-3 and TRBJ2-7; D is unclear. V was clipped by 0 bases and J by 3 bases, with 6 bases between them. CDR3 size: 13 residues. Per the germline V gene, CDR1 is LGHNA and CDR2 is YSLEER. In DNA form, the CDR3 reads TGCGCCAGCAGCCAAGATTTCGGCTACGAGCAGTACTTC. Its translation: CASSQDFGYEQYF.

V usage is TRBV7-8 and J usage is TRBJ2-3, with 12 bases identical to TRBD2. Germline CDR1 and CDR2: SGHVS and FQNEAQ. This CDR3 region has 17 residues. Trimming took 5 bases from V and 4 from J; bases not matched to a gene: 10. CDR3 sequence reads: CASSPLTSGGTADTQYF. For the CDR3, the DNA is TGTGCCAGCAGCCCCCTGACTAGCGGGGGAACGGCAGATACGCAGTATTTT.

V and J are TRBV9 and TRBJ1-6; 12 nucleotides align to TRBD1. The CDR3 totals 14 residues. The J segment lost 10 bases and the V segment lost 3 bases, leaving 2 bases of the junction unmatched. Germline V gene sequence: CDR1 SGDLS, CDR2 YYNGEE. The CDR3 sequence is CASSEGQGASPLHF. In nucleotides, the CDR3 is TGTGCCAGCAGCGAGGGACAGGGGGCCTCACCCCTCCACTTT.

This clone was seen more than once but under ten times. The chain links TRBV9 to TRBJ1-3; D gene unclear. CDR1 is SGDLS, CDR2 YYNGEE, per germline. The CDR3 runs 14 residues. Deletions cut 4 bases from V and 4 bases from J, with 12 bases between. In DNA, the CDR3 is TGTGCCAGCAGCTGGGAGGGATCGGGAAACACCATATATTTT. Translation gives CASSWEGSGNTIYF.

This rearrangement joins TRBV10-3 to TRBJ2-1; 8 bases align to TRBD1. Germline V gives CDR1 ENHRY, CDR2 SYGVKD. CDR3 size: 15 residues. Losses at the gene ends were 7 bases for V and 8 bases for J; bases not matched to a gene: 13. The CDR3 sequence: CAITRDRLLQDEQFF. The CDR3 DNA follows: TGTGCCATCACTAGGGACAGGCTTCTACAAGATGAGCAGTTCTTC.

Only a few counts were recorded for this clone. J is TRBJ2-7 and V is TRBV15; possible D gene TRBD2, 6 bases. Germline V gives CDR1 LNHNV, CDR2 YYDKDF (reference sequence). Trimming took 1 base from V and 3 from J, leaving 10 bases between them. The CDR3 spans 14 residues. DNA of the CDR3: TGTGCCACCAGCAGAGGGGGGGTAGACTACGAGCAGTACTTC. Its protein is CATSRGGVDYEQYF. The entire variable domain, with the rest obtained from reference TRBV15 and TRBJ2-7, is as follows: DAMVIQNPRYQVTQFGKPVTLSCSQTLNHNVMYWYQQKSSQAPKLLFHYYDKDFNNEADTPDNFQSRRPNTSFCFLDIRSPGLGDTAMYLCATSRGGVDYEQYFGPGTRLTVT.

The rearrangement links TRBV29-1 to TRBJ2-3, with 7 positions matching TRBD1. This CDR3 is 13 amino acids long. Germline V gene data show CDR1 as SQVTM and CDR2 as ANQGSEA. Trimming cost V 3 bases and J 4 bases; bases outside gene matches: 4. The CDR3 DNA is TGCAGCGTTGATGGACAGGTCGCAGATACGCAGTATTTT. Protein sequence: CSVDGQVADTQYF.

The gene calls are TRBV5-4 and TRBJ2-1; TRBD2 aligns across 7 bases. The V segment lost 4 bases and the J segment 2 bases; nucleotides outside the gene matches: 3. The CDR3 is made up of 14 amino acids. Germline assignment: CDR1 SGHNT and CDR2 YYREEE (reference sequence). The CDR3 DNA follows: TGTGCCAGCAGCGGAGGACTAGCCTACAATGAGCAGTTCTTC. Protein product: CASSGGLAYNEQFF.

The chain couples TRBV29-1 to TRBJ1-2; D unclear. The CDR3 loop spans 15 amino acids. Trimming removed 4 bases at V and 0 bases at J, with 15 bases between. Germline CDR1 reads SQVTM; CDR2 reads ANQGSEA. The CDR3 here is CSVVRNPPSNYGYTF. As DNA, the CDR3 is TGCAGCGTTGTCAGAAACCCGCCCTCTAACTATGGCTACACCTTC.

J is TRBJ1-2 and V is TRBV4-1; 10 bases map to TRBD1. Germline V lookup: CDR1 MGHRA, CDR2 YSYEKL. V trimming: 8 bases; J trimming: 8 bases; junction bases outside the gene matches: 17. This CDR3 spans 16 amino acids. The DNA of the CDR3 is TGCGCCAGCGCCACCCCCCAGACAGGGGGCGAAGTCGGCTACACCTTC. Residues: CASATPQTGGEVGYTF.

This rearrangement joins TRBV19 to TRBJ2-1; 8 positions match TRBD2. V lost 2 bases to trimming and J lost 6 bases; unmatched junction nucleotides: 6. The length of the CDR3 is 15 residues. The germline CDR1 and CDR2 sequences are LNHDA and SQIVND (reference sequence). CDR3 DNA: TGTGCCAGTAGTATACCGGGGGGGGCGGGCAATGAGCAGTTCTTC. Encoded protein: CASSIPGGAGNEQFF.

This chain joins TRBV7-3 and TRBJ1-1; possibly TRBD1 for D (5 bases). Trimming left V 5 bases short and J 4 bases short, with 14 bases between. The V gene's germline CDR1 is SGHTA and CDR2 FQGTGA. This CDR3 is 14 amino acids long. The CDR3 here is CASSPERGSTEAFF. For the CDR3, the DNA is TGTGCCAGCAGCCCCGAACGGGGGTCCACTGAAGCTTTCTTT. Combining the CDR3 with reference TRBV7-3 and TRBJ1-1 gives the whole variable domain GAGVSQTPSNKVTEKGKYVELRCDPISGHTALYWYRQSLGQGPEFLIYFQGTGAADDSGLPNDRFFAVRPEGSVSTLKIQRTERGDSAVYLCASSPERGSTEAFFGQGTRLTVV.

The J gene is TRBJ2-5, the V gene TRBV18, with D maybe TRBD2 (6 bases). The CDR3 contains 16 residues. Germline values: CDR1 KGHSH, CDR2 LQKENI. V was shortened by 0 bases and J by 2 bases, with 13 bases between the two germline ends. For the CDR3, the DNA is TGTGCCAGCTCACCACCTAGTCAAGCGGGTCAAGAGACCCAGTACTTC. Amino acids: CASSPPSQAGQETQYF.

Only one count was recorded for this clone. The J gene is TRBJ2-4, the V gene TRBV2; a weak D match, TRBD2 (6 bases). Germline-derived CDR1 and CDR2 are SNHLY and FYNNEI. Trimming removed 4 bases at V and 3 bases at J, with 13 bases between. The CDR3 spans 15 residues. The CDR3 is CASSVKGTYKNIQYF. CDR3 coding DNA: TGTGCCAGCAGTGTTAAAGGGACTTACAAAAACATTCAGTACTTC.

V is TRBV11-2 and J is TRBJ2-3; 13 positions match TRBD2. Losses at the gene ends were 3 bases for V and 4 bases for J; bases not matched to a gene: 7. Germline V lookup: CDR1 SGHAT, CDR2 FQNNGV. This CDR3 spans 17 amino acids. The CDR3 loop is CASSFRTSGRGADTQYF. Written as DNA, the CDR3 is TGTGCCAGCAGCTTTCGGACTAGCGGGAGAGGAGCAGATACGCAGTATTTT.

This chain joins TRBV7-2 and TRBJ2-7, with 7 bases fitting TRBD2. CDR3 length equals 15 residues. Per the germline V gene, CDR1 is SGHTA and CDR2 is FQGNSA. V was pared by 0 bases and J by 0 bases, with 2 bases of the junction left unmatched. The CDR3 is CASSLAGGSSYEQYF. The CDR3 bases are TGTGCCAGCAGCTTAGCGGGGGGGAGCTCCTACGAGCAGTACTTC. The full variable domain, rest sourced from reference TRBV7-2 and TRBJ2-7, is GAGVSQSPSNKVTEKGKDVELRCDPISGHTALYWYRQSLGQGLEFLIYFQGNSAPDKSGLPSDRFSAERTGGSVSTLTIQRTQQEDSAVYLCASSLAGGSSYEQYFGPGTRLTVT.